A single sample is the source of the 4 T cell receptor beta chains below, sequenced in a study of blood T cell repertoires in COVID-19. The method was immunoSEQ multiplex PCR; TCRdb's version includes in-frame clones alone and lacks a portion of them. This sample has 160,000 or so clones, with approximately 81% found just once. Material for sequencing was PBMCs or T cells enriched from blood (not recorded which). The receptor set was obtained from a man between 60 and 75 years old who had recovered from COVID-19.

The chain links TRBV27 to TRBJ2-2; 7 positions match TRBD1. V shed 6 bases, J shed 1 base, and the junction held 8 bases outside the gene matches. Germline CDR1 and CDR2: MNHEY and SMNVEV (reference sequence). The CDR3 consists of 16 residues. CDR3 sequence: CASSPLQGVNTGELFF. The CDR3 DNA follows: TGTGCCAGCAGCCCCTTGCAGGGGGTGAACACCGGGGAGCTGTTTTTT.

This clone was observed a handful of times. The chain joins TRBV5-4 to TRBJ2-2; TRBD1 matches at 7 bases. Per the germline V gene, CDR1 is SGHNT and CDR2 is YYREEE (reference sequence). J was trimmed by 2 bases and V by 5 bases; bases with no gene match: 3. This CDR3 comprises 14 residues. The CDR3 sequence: CASSRGGNTGELFF. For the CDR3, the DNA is TGTGCCAGCAGTCGAGGGGGCAACACCGGGGAGCTGTTTTTT.

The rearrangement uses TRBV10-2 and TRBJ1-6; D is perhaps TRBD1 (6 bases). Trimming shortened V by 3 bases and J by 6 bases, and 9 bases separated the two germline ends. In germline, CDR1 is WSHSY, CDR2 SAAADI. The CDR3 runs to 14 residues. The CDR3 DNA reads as TGCGCCAGCAGTGAAGGGGGTTCTAATTCACCCCTCCACTTT. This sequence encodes CASSEGGSNSPLHF.

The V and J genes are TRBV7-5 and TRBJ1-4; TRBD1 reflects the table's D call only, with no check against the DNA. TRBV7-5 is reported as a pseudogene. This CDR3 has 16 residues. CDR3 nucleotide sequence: TGTGTCAGAAGCTTAGGAGTCCGGGACAGTGGTGAAAAACTGTTTTTT. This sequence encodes CVRSLGVRDSGEKLFF.